This is a list of T cell receptor beta chains from one sample in a study of CD8 T cells in ankylosing spondylitis. TCRdb reprocessed the 5' RACE reads with MiXCR, giving one entry per CDR3 protein. Of 240,000 or so distinct CDR3 sequences detected, 7.5% to 9% appear once; the ten largest clones hold about 6.8%. Sequenced sample: blood, either unsorted or a sorted T cell fraction (not recorded which). The receptors come from a male donor with ankylosing spondylitis or in good health (not recorded which). The CDR3 runs from the conserved cysteine through the conserved F or W. Each record gives: J gene, D gene, clone size, V gene, CDR3 DNA, CDR3 protein. D genes are given only for firm matches. A row's size may be missing; if present it is once, few, many or a size class.

J gene: TRBJ2-6; D gene: NA; clone size: many; V gene: TRBV18; CDR3 DNA: TGTGCCAGCTCACCACCGATGGTAACAGGCACCCTCTCTGGGGCCAACGTCCTGACTTTC; CDR3 protein: CASSPPMVTGTLSGANVLTF
J gene: TRBJ2-7; D gene: NA; clone size: many; V gene: TRBV12-3/TRBV12-4; CDR3 DNA: TGTGCCAGCAGTTTACTCGTCGGGGGCTACTACGAGCAGTACTTC; CDR3 protein: CASSLLVGGYYEQYF
J gene: TRBJ2-1; D gene: NA; clone size: many; V gene: TRBV12-3/TRBV12-4; CDR3 DNA: TGTGCCAGCAGTCCAGCCCCCCCACGAAATGAGCAGTTCTTC; CDR3 protein: CASSPAPPRNEQFF
J gene: TRBJ1-3; D gene: NA; clone size: many; V gene: TRBV2; CDR3 DNA: TGTGCCAGCAGTGTGGAGAAAGGCGGAAACACCATATATTTT; CDR3 protein: CASSVEKGGNTIYF
J gene: TRBJ1-1; D gene: NA; clone size: many; V gene: TRBV7-6; CDR3 DNA: TGTGCCAGCAGCTTAGCCTGGGGGCAGGGTTCTGAAGCTTTCTTT; CDR3 protein: CASSLAWGQGSEAFF
J gene: TRBJ2-3; D gene: NA; clone size: NA; V gene: TRBV10-3; CDR3 DNA: TGTGCCACCGGGAACCTCACTGTCCATACGCAGTATTTT; CDR3 protein: CATGNLTVHTQYF
J gene: TRBJ1-2; D gene: NA; clone size: many; V gene: TRBV7-2; CDR3 DNA: TGTGCCAGCAGCCCATCGCTCGCCTATGGCTACACCTTC; CDR3 protein: CASSPSLAYGYTF
J gene: TRBJ1-2; D gene: TRBD1; clone size: many; V gene: TRBV7-2; CDR3 DNA: TGTGCCAGCAGCGTCAGACAGGGCTCTCTCTATGGCTACACCTTC; CDR3 protein: CASSVRQGSLYGYTF
J gene: TRBJ2-2; D gene: NA; clone size: NA; V gene: TRBV9; CDR3 DNA: TGTGCCAGCAGCGTAGAGGGGCAGGGGGGCACCGGGGAGCTGTTTTTT; CDR3 protein: CASSVEGQGGTGELFF
J gene: TRBJ2-1; D gene: NA; clone size: few; V gene: TRBV5-1; CDR3 DNA: TGCGCCAGCAGCTTGGCCGATGTTGGGGGCCCGGCAAATGAGCAGTTCTTC; CDR3 protein: CASSLADVGGPANEQFF
J gene: TRBJ1-2; D gene: NA; clone size: few; V gene: TRBV5-1; CDR3 DNA: TGCGCCAGCAGCTTGGAGCCGGGGGTGAATGTCGCGACTGGCTACACCTTC; CDR3 protein: CASSLEPGVNVATGYTF
J gene: TRBJ2-7; D gene: NA; clone size: many; V gene: TRBV7-6; CDR3 DNA: TGTGCCAGCAGAGGTTGGGACTCCTACGAGCAGTACTTC; CDR3 protein: CASRGWDSYEQYF
J gene: TRBJ2-5; D gene: NA; clone size: few; V gene: TRBV7-2; CDR3 DNA: TGTGCCAGCAGCTTTAACTGGGGGCAGAGAGAGACCCAGTACTTC; CDR3 protein: CASSFNWGQRETQYF
J gene: TRBJ1-1; D gene: NA; clone size: many; V gene: TRBV5-1; CDR3 DNA: TGCGCCAGCAGCCCAGGGGACGCTGAAGCTTTCTTT; CDR3 protein: CASSPGDAEAFF
J gene: TRBJ1-5; D gene: NA; clone size: many; V gene: TRBV21-1; CDR3 DNA: TGTGCCAGCAGCAAACGGCCGCGGTACGCGGCAGGGGGCCATCAGCCCCAGCATTTT; CDR3 protein: CASSKRPRYAAGGHQPQHF
J gene: TRBJ2-3; D gene: TRBD2; clone size: many; V gene: TRBV5-8; CDR3 DNA: TGTGCCAGCAGCTTGGGAACGACTAGCCCTAACACAGATACGCAGTATTTT; CDR3 protein: CASSLGTTSPNTDTQYF
J gene: TRBJ2-2; D gene: TRBD2; clone size: many; V gene: TRBV12-3/TRBV12-4; CDR3 DNA: TGTGCCAGCAGCACATCTCTAGCGGGACTCAACACCGGGGAGCTGTTTTTT; CDR3 protein: CASSTSLAGLNTGELFF
J gene: TRBJ2-1; D gene: NA; clone size: NA; V gene: TRBV5-1; CDR3 DNA: TGCGCCAGCAGCCCCGGGACCCCCGATGAGCAGTTCTTC; CDR3 protein: CASSPGTPDEQFF
J gene: TRBJ2-1; D gene: TRBD1; clone size: NA; V gene: TRBV20-1; CDR3 DNA: TGCAGTGCTAGGGGGACAGGGCGATCGCCTAGGTCCTACAATGAGCAGTTCTTC; CDR3 protein: CSARGTGRSPRSYNEQFF
J gene: TRBJ2-7; D gene: TRBD2; clone size: many; V gene: TRBV6-2/TRBV6-3; CDR3 DNA: TGTGCCAGCAATGCCCGGTCTAGCGGATCCTACGAGCAGTACTTC; CDR3 protein: CASNARSSGSYEQYF
J gene: TRBJ2-7; D gene: TRBD2; clone size: many; V gene: TRBV5-1; CDR3 DNA: TGCGCCAGCACCCTATCCGGGACTAGTTCCTACGAGCAGTACTTC; CDR3 protein: CASTLSGTSSYEQYF
J gene: TRBJ2-3; D gene: TRBD1; clone size: few; V gene: TRBV9; CDR3 DNA: TGTGCCAGCAGCGCGCTCCGGGACAGGATCATATTCGATACGCAGTATTTT; CDR3 protein: CASSALRDRIIFDTQYF
J gene: TRBJ2-3; D gene: NA; clone size: many; V gene: TRBV29-1; CDR3 DNA: TGCAGCGTCGGAGCGATGGGAGATACGCAGTATTTT; CDR3 protein: CSVGAMGDTQYF
J gene: TRBJ1-5; D gene: TRBD1; clone size: many; V gene: TRBV12-3/TRBV12-4; CDR3 DNA: TGTGCCAGCAGATCAGGGGGCGCGCAGCCCCAGCATTTT; CDR3 protein: CASRSGGAQPQHF
J gene: TRBJ2-7; D gene: NA; clone size: many; V gene: TRBV20-1; CDR3 DNA: TGCAGTGCTATGGGGTCCTACGAGCAGTACTTC; CDR3 protein: CSAMGSYEQYF
J gene: TRBJ2-7; D gene: TRBD2; clone size: many; V gene: TRBV9; CDR3 DNA: TGTGCCAGCAGCCCTAAGCGGGAGGGAACCTACGAGCAGTACTTC; CDR3 protein: CASSPKREGTYEQYF
J gene: TRBJ2-1; D gene: NA; clone size: many; V gene: TRBV7-2; CDR3 DNA: TGTGCCAGCAGCTTATTTCTATCCCGCTCCTACAATGAGCAGTTCTTC; CDR3 protein: CASSLFLSRSYNEQFF
J gene: TRBJ1-1; D gene: NA; clone size: many; V gene: TRBV3-1; CDR3 DNA: TGTGCCAGCAGCCAAATGTCAAACACTGAAGCTTTCTTT; CDR3 protein: CASSQMSNTEAFF
J gene: TRBJ2-3; D gene: TRBD1; clone size: NA; V gene: TRBV11-2; CDR3 DNA: TGTGCCAGCAGCACGTGGACAGGGGCGAGCACAGATACGCAGTATTTT; CDR3 protein: CASSTWTGASTDTQYF
J gene: TRBJ2-7; D gene: NA; clone size: many; V gene: TRBV12-3/TRBV12-4; CDR3 DNA: TGTGCCAGCAGTTTCCTTCCTCCCTTCCCGGGACATGAAGCCTACGAGCAGTACTTC; CDR3 protein: CASSFLPPFPGHEAYEQYF
J gene: TRBJ2-3; D gene: NA; clone size: many; V gene: TRBV20-1; CDR3 DNA: TGCAGTGCTAGAGATGTAAGAGGGGATTCGCCGTATTTT; CDR3 protein: CSARDVRGDSPYF
J gene: TRBJ2-2; D gene: NA; clone size: few; V gene: TRBV7-3; CDR3 DNA: TGTGCCAGCAGCGAGATTAGCACCGGGGAGCTGTTTTTT; CDR3 protein: CASSEISTGELFF
J gene: TRBJ1-2; D gene: NA; clone size: many; V gene: TRBV20-1; CDR3 DNA: TGCAGTGCTAAGGCCTATGGCTACACCTTC; CDR3 protein: CSAKAYGYTF
J gene: TRBJ2-1; D gene: TRBD2; clone size: NA; V gene: TRBV3-1; CDR3 DNA: TGTGCCAGCAGCCAAGGCTTGACTAGCGGCCGCTCCTACAATGAGCAGTTCTTC; CDR3 protein: CASSQGLTSGRSYNEQFF
J gene: TRBJ1-5; D gene: NA; clone size: many; V gene: TRBV5-6; CDR3 DNA: TGTGCCAGCAGCTTTTCCAGGGACCAGCCCCAGCATTTT; CDR3 protein: CASSFSRDQPQHF
J gene: TRBJ1-5; D gene: NA; clone size: NA; V gene: TRBV20-1; CDR3 DNA: TGCAGTGCTGAGCCCTGGCCAGGGGTGGGAAATCAGCCCCAGCATTTT; CDR3 protein: CSAEPWPGVGNQPQHF
J gene: TRBJ2-3; D gene: TRBD2; clone size: once; V gene: TRBV9; CDR3 DNA: TGTGCCAGCAGCGGTATAGCGGGGGGGCAAGGAGATACGCAGTATTTT; CDR3 protein: CASSGIAGGQGDTQYF
J gene: TRBJ2-6; D gene: NA; clone size: many; V gene: TRBV6-5; CDR3 DNA: TGTGCCAGCAGGTTAAACCTTAGGTCTGGGGCCAACGTCCTGACTTTC; CDR3 protein: CASRLNLRSGANVLTF
J gene: TRBJ2-3; D gene: NA; clone size: many; V gene: TRBV7-6; CDR3 DNA: TGTGCCAGCAGCTCCTGGAGCACGCAGTATTTT; CDR3 protein: CASSSWSTQYF
J gene: TRBJ2-7; D gene: TRBD2; clone size: NA; V gene: TRBV30; CDR3 DNA: TGTGCCTGGAGTGGGACTAGCGGTTACGAGCAGTACTTC; CDR3 protein: CAWSGTSGYEQYF
J gene: TRBJ2-1; D gene: NA; clone size: NA; V gene: TRBV4-1; CDR3 DNA: TGCGCCAGCAGCCAAGATAGGGGGACACGGGATACCAATGAGCAGTTCTTC; CDR3 protein: CASSQDRGTRDTNEQFF
J gene: TRBJ2-7; D gene: TRBD2; clone size: many; V gene: TRBV7-4; CDR3 DNA: TGTGCCAGCAGCTTAGCAAATCCGCGGGGGAAGGAAGTCTACGAGCAGTACTTC; CDR3 protein: CASSLANPRGKEVYEQYF
J gene: TRBJ2-7; D gene: TRBD1; clone size: few; V gene: TRBV7-8; CDR3 DNA: TGTGCCAGCAGCTCTCCGGGACAGAACTACGAGCAGTACTTC; CDR3 protein: CASSSPGQNYEQYF
J gene: TRBJ2-7; D gene: NA; clone size: many; V gene: TRBV6-1; CDR3 DNA: TGTGCCAGCACCCCGTTGATAGGCCTAAATTCGGACGAGCAGTACTTC; CDR3 protein: CASTPLIGLNSDEQYF
J gene: TRBJ2-2; D gene: TRBD2; clone size: few; V gene: TRBV30; CDR3 DNA: TGTGCCTGGCTAGCGGGAGGCGGCGGGGAGCTGTTTTTT; CDR3 protein: CAWLAGGGGELFF
J gene: TRBJ2-3; D gene: NA; clone size: many; V gene: TRBV15; CDR3 DNA: TGTGCCACCAGCAGAGATGTCCTCAGAGGCACAGATACGCAGTATTTT; CDR3 protein: CATSRDVLRGTDTQYF
J gene: TRBJ2-3; D gene: NA; clone size: many; V gene: TRBV7-2; CDR3 DNA: TGTGCCAGCAGCCCCACCTCACAGGGAAATACGCAGTATTTT; CDR3 protein: CASSPTSQGNTQYF
J gene: TRBJ2-5; D gene: NA; clone size: many; V gene: TRBV25-1; CDR3 DNA: TGTGCCAGCAGTGAATTAAGCCCCACAAGGGAGACCCAGTACTTC; CDR3 protein: CASSELSPTRETQYF
J gene: TRBJ2-1; D gene: NA; clone size: many; V gene: TRBV20-1; CDR3 DNA: TGCAGTGCTAAGGACTCTCGCTCCTACAATGAGCAGTTCTTC; CDR3 protein: CSAKDSRSYNEQFF
J gene: TRBJ2-7; D gene: TRBD1; clone size: many; V gene: TRBV7-2; CDR3 DNA: TGTGCCAGCAGTCTTGACAGGGCCCACGAGCAGTACTTC; CDR3 protein: CASSLDRAHEQYF
J gene: TRBJ1-2; D gene: NA; clone size: NA; V gene: TRBV20-1; CDR3 DNA: TGCAGTGCTAAGCCCCCTGGAACAGGAAGAGGCTACACCTTC; CDR3 protein: CSAKPPGTGRGYTF
J gene: TRBJ2-2; D gene: NA; clone size: many; V gene: TRBV7-7; CDR3 DNA: TGTGCTAGCAGCTTAGAGGCAGGGACCACCGGGGAGCTGTTTTTT; CDR3 protein: CASSLEAGTTGELFF
J gene: TRBJ2-7; D gene: TRBD2; clone size: many; V gene: TRBV6-1; CDR3 DNA: TGTGCCAGCGGACGGGACTATCATTACGAGCAGTACTTC; CDR3 protein: CASGRDYHYEQYF
J gene: TRBJ1-1; D gene: NA; clone size: many; V gene: TRBV7-9; CDR3 DNA: TGTGCCAGCAACCGTATCTCGTCTGAAGCTTTCTTT; CDR3 protein: CASNRISSEAFF
J gene: TRBJ2-4; D gene: TRBD1; clone size: many; V gene: TRBV29-1; CDR3 DNA: TGCAGCGCTGACTCAGGGGGAAACATTCAGTACTTC; CDR3 protein: CSADSGGNIQYF